The rows below give T cell receptor beta chains drawn from one sample of a study of T cells in Graves' hyperthyroidism and ophthalmopathy. TCRdb re-called the multiplex PCR reads through MiXCR, storing one row per CDR3 protein. This table has approximately 600,000 distinct CDR3 sequences, 14% appearing once. Sample: blood. These receptors were taken from a woman in her late teens or twenties with Graves' ophthalmopathy. Both conserved end residues are part of each CDR3.

V gene,J gene,CDR3 protein
TRBV7-9,TRBJ1-1,CASSLEFTGAEAFF
TRBV28,TRBJ1-3,CASSLDGWISAESGNTIYF
TRBV18,TRBJ2-7,CASSPYEESYEQYF
TRBV3-1,TRBJ2-7,CASSLFRGAPYEQYF
TRBV6-1,TRBJ1-4,CASNLGPLGEKLFF
TRBV12-3/TRBV12-4,TRBJ2-7,CASSLRSTGSLYEQYF
TRBV28,TRBJ1-4,CASSFWDRELFF
TRBV7-2,TRBJ2-1,CASSPDGGSVYNEQFF
TRBV9,TRBJ1-1,CASSVDRVPNEAFF
TRBV28,TRBJ1-2,CASSYGDAYGYTF